The sequence of this T cell receptor beta chain was determined in a study of T cells after yellow fever vaccination. A single record per CDR3 protein comes from TCRdb applying MiXCR to the 5' RACE reads. The table lists roughly 94,000 distinct CDR3 sequences, under 9% of them singletons. This TCR was sampled from a man younger than 35 who received the YFV17D yellow fever vaccine. This material consisted of CD8+ T cells not binding an NS4B(214-222) dextramer, sorted from PBMCs, taken about 2 weeks after the first yellow fever vaccination.

For the CDR3, the DNA is TGTGCCAGCAGCCAAACTGCATATGAGCAGTTCTTC. Its protein product is CASSQTAYEQFF. The chain employs TRBV5-4 and TRBJ2-1; D unresolved. CDR3 length: 12 residues. CDR1 and CDR2 from the germline V gene are SGHNT and YYREEE (reference sequence). V was trimmed by 4 bases and J by 8 bases, leaving 10 bases between them.